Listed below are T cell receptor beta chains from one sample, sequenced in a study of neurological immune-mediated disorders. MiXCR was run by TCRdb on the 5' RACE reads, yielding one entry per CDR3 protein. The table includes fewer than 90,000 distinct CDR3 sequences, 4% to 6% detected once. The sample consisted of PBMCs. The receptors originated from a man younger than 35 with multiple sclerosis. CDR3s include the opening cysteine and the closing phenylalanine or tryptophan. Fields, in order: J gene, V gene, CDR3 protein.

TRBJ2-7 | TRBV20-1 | CSARKEGTEQYF
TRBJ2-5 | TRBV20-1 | CSAPPGGKETQYF
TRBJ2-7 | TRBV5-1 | CASSLAASGTVTYEQYF
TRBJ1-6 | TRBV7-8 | CASSLEGQTSPLNF
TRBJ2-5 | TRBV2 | CASSADRGSQETQYF
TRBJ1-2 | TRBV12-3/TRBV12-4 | CASSLGWRYGYTF
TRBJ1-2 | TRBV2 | CASRPQGGAGPGNGYTF
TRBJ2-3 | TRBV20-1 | CSSSFDTDTQYF
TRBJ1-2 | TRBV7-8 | CASRGSDGYGYTF
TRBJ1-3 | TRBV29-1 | CSVRGWGSGNTIYF